A selection of T cell receptor beta chains follows, all from one sample in a study of shared clonotypes between healthy human individuals. The assay was immunoSEQ multiplex PCR, and TCRdb's table has in-frame clones only and misses some. Here the sample spans a few hundred thousand clones, 79% being singletons. The specimen was PBMCs. The receptors were sampled from a woman between 40 and 55 years old in good health. Some clones in this sample may be carry-over from other donors' samples. Each CDR3 is given with its conserved first and last residue. The order of the fields is clone size, D gene, V gene, J gene, CDR3 DNA, CDR3 protein. D genes are given only for firm matches. A clone size is listed for some rows: how often the clone was seen (once, few, many), or a class if it is expanded.

clone_size: .
d_call: TRBD2
v_call: TRBV18
j_call: TRBJ2-1
cdr3_nt: TGTGCCAGCTCACCACCGATCCTAGCGGGAATCAATGAGCAGTTCTTC
cdr3_aa: CASSPPILAGINEQFF

clone_size: .
d_call: .
v_call: TRBV5-4
j_call: TRBJ2-5
cdr3_nt: TGTGCCAGCAGCATCCCTCTGGCGGGCATAAAAGAGACCCAGTACTTC
cdr3_aa: CASSIPLAGIKETQYF

clone_size: .
d_call: TRBD2
v_call: TRBV5-1
j_call: TRBJ2-3
cdr3_nt: TGCGCCAGCAGCCCGGGACTAGCGGGAACAGATACGCAGTATTTT
cdr3_aa: CASSPGLAGTDTQYF

clone_size: .
d_call: .
v_call: TRBV7-8
j_call: TRBJ1-1
cdr3_nt: TGTGCCAGCAGCCACGAGGGGGGTCCCCCTGAAGCTTTCTTT
cdr3_aa: CASSHEGGPPEAFF

clone_size: .
d_call: .
v_call: TRBV7-9
j_call: TRBJ2-1
cdr3_nt: TGTGCCAGCAGCTACCAGGGGGGTAAAGGGGCCGAGCAGTTCTTC
cdr3_aa: CASSYQGGKGAEQFF

clone_size: .
d_call: .
v_call: TRBV30
j_call: TRBJ2-7
cdr3_nt: TGTGCCTGGAGCGAGGACAGCTACGAGCAGTACTTC
cdr3_aa: CAWSEDSYEQYF

clone_size: .
d_call: .
v_call: TRBV9
j_call: TRBJ2-5
cdr3_nt: TGTGCCAGCAGCCGTAGGGGCAAGGCGACCCAGTACTTC
cdr3_aa: CASSRRGKATQYF

clone_size: .
d_call: .
v_call: TRBV7-2
j_call: TRBJ1-3
cdr3_nt: TGTGCCAGCAGCCCCGACAGTTATTCTGGAAACACCATATATTTT
cdr3_aa: CASSPDSYSGNTIYF

clone_size: .
d_call: .
v_call: TRBV7-2
j_call: TRBJ2-1
cdr3_nt: TGTGCCAGCAGCTTCTCTTCGTACAATGAGCAGTTCTTC
cdr3_aa: CASSFSSYNEQFF

clone_size: .
d_call: .
v_call: TRBV5-4
j_call: TRBJ2-2
cdr3_nt: TGTGCCAGCAGCGGGGGAGTCACAGGGGAGCTGTTTTTT
cdr3_aa: CASSGGVTGELFF

clone_size: few
d_call: .
v_call: TRBV7-9
j_call: TRBJ1-1
cdr3_nt: TGTGCCAGCAGAGGGACGGCTGAAGCTTTCTTT
cdr3_aa: CASRGTAEAFF

clone_size: .
d_call: TRBD2
v_call: TRBV5-6
j_call: TRBJ2-3
cdr3_nt: TGTGCCAGCAGCCCCCAGGGAGGGATTGGCACAGATACGCAGTATTTT
cdr3_aa: CASSPQGGIGTDTQYF

clone_size: once
d_call: .
v_call: TRBV18
j_call: TRBJ2-2
cdr3_nt: TGTGCCAGCTCACCCTCGAACACCGGGGAGCTGTTTTTT
cdr3_aa: CASSPSNTGELFF

clone_size: once
d_call: .
v_call: TRBV19
j_call: TRBJ2-7
cdr3_nt: TGTGCCAGTAGCTTCCAGGACAGCCCCCCGGGGAGCGAGCAGTACTTC
cdr3_aa: CASSFQDSPPGSEQYF

clone_size: once
d_call: .
v_call: TRBV4-1
j_call: TRBJ1-2
cdr3_nt: TGCGCCAGCAGCCTCCGGGCTCAATATGGCTACACCTTC
cdr3_aa: CASSLRAQYGYTF

clone_size: .
d_call: .
v_call: TRBV2
j_call: TRBJ2-2
cdr3_nt: TGTGCCAGCAGTGCCTCGATATTCACCGGGGAGCTGTTTTTT
cdr3_aa: CASSASIFTGELFF

clone_size: .
d_call: .
v_call: TRBV7-2
j_call: TRBJ2-7
cdr3_nt: TGTGCCAGCAGCTTAGCCGGGAAAACCTACGAGCAGTACTTC
cdr3_aa: CASSLAGKTYEQYF

clone_size: few
d_call: TRBD2
v_call: TRBV5-1
j_call: TRBJ2-3
cdr3_nt: TGCGCCAGCACCCTAAGGGCTAGCGGGAGGGTTACGGATACGCAGTATTTT
cdr3_aa: CASTLRASGRVTDTQYF

clone_size: .
d_call: .
v_call: TRBV19
j_call: TRBJ2-2
cdr3_nt: TGTGCCAGTAGTATAAACAGCATGAACACCGGGGAGCTGTTTTTT
cdr3_aa: CASSINSMNTGELFF

clone_size: .
d_call: TRBD1
v_call: TRBV5-6
j_call: TRBJ2-3
cdr3_nt: TGTGCCAGCAGTTCCGGGACAGGGGGTTTCACAGATACGCAGTATTTT
cdr3_aa: CASSSGTGGFTDTQYF

clone_size: .
d_call: .
v_call: TRBV7-2
j_call: TRBJ1-3
cdr3_nt: TGTGCCAGCAGCTTACGGGGAGGAAACACCATATATTTT
cdr3_aa: CASSLRGGNTIYF

clone_size: .
d_call: .
v_call: TRBV5-3
j_call: TRBJ2-6
cdr3_nt: TGCGCCAGCAGCCAAGATTCTGGGGCCAACGTCCTGACTTTC
cdr3_aa: CASSQDSGANVLTF

clone_size: .
d_call: TRBD1
v_call: TRBV19
j_call: TRBJ1-1
cdr3_nt: TGTGCCAGTAGGTCTGCGGGACAGGGGGAAACTGAAGCTTTCTTT
cdr3_aa: CASRSAGQGETEAFF

clone_size: .
d_call: TRBD1
v_call: TRBV28
j_call: TRBJ1-3
cdr3_nt: TGTGCCAGCAGCTCAGGGGGCGCGAGAAACACCATATATTTT
cdr3_aa: CASSSGGARNTIYF

clone_size: .
d_call: .
v_call: TRBV14
j_call: TRBJ2-7
cdr3_nt: TGTGCCAGCAGCTCCCACTACGAGCAGTACTTC
cdr3_aa: CASSSHYEQYF

clone_size: few
d_call: TRBD1
v_call: TRBV13
j_call: TRBJ2-3
cdr3_nt: TGTGCCAGCAGCCGGGACAGGGCGGCGGATACGCAGTATTTT
cdr3_aa: CASSRDRAADTQYF

clone_size: .
d_call: .
v_call: TRBV28
j_call: TRBJ1-1
cdr3_nt: TGTGCCAGCAGTTGGCGAGTCTCTGAAGCTTTCTTT
cdr3_aa: CASSWRVSEAFF

clone_size: .
d_call: TRBD1
v_call: TRBV19
j_call: TRBJ2-2
cdr3_nt: TGTGCCAGTAGTAGAACGACAGGGGGGAACACCGGGGAGCTGTTTTTT
cdr3_aa: CASSRTTGGNTGELFF

clone_size: once
d_call: .
v_call: TRBV7-9
j_call: TRBJ1-1
cdr3_nt: TGTGCCAGCACTTGGGACGGGAGTTACACTGAAGCTTTCTTT
cdr3_aa: CASTWDGSYTEAFF

clone_size: .
d_call: .
v_call: TRBV7-9
j_call: TRBJ2-3
cdr3_nt: TGTGCCAGCAGTCTAGGGGGTGTCGGAACAGATACGCAGTATTTT
cdr3_aa: CASSLGGVGTDTQYF

clone_size: .
d_call: .
v_call: TRBV6-1
j_call: TRBJ2-7
cdr3_nt: TGTGCCAGCAGTACAGGGCTCTCCTACGAGCAGTACTTC
cdr3_aa: CASSTGLSYEQYF

clone_size: .
d_call: .
v_call: TRBV14
j_call: TRBJ2-7
cdr3_nt: TGTGCCAGCAGCCAAGTGCAGGAATCCTACGAGCAGTACTTC
cdr3_aa: CASSQVQESYEQYF

clone_size: .
d_call: .
v_call: TRBV6-6
j_call: TRBJ1-3
cdr3_nt: TGTGCCAGCAGTTACTCAGGCTCTGGAAACACCATATATTTT
cdr3_aa: CASSYSGSGNTIYF

clone_size: .
d_call: .
v_call: TRBV7-2
j_call: TRBJ1-2
cdr3_nt: TGTGCCAGCAGCTTAGGGGGCCCGTATGGCTACACCTTC
cdr3_aa: CASSLGGPYGYTF

clone_size: .
d_call: .
v_call: TRBV27
j_call: TRBJ2-3
cdr3_nt: TGTGCCAGCAGTTTGAATCATCCGGGCATTAGCACAGATACGCAGTATTTT
cdr3_aa: CASSLNHPGISTDTQYF

clone_size: .
d_call: TRBD1
v_call: TRBV7-2
j_call: TRBJ2-7
cdr3_nt: TGTGCCAGCAGCGGGACAGGCAGCTCCTACGAGCAGTACTTC
cdr3_aa: CASSGTGSSYEQYF

clone_size: .
d_call: .
v_call: TRBV15
j_call: TRBJ1-2
cdr3_nt: TGTGCCACCAGCAGAGGAGCAGGCTCCTACACCTTC
cdr3_aa: CATSRGAGSYTF

clone_size: .
d_call: TRBD1
v_call: TRBV5-1
j_call: TRBJ2-5
cdr3_nt: TGCGCCAGCAGCTGGCGGACAGGGGATCAGACCCAGTACTTC
cdr3_aa: CASSWRTGDQTQYF

clone_size: once
d_call: TRBD1
v_call: TRBV7-3
j_call: TRBJ2-1
cdr3_nt: TGTGCCAGCAGCTACTCGGGACAGGGGGCTGATGAGCAGTTCTTC
cdr3_aa: CASSYSGQGADEQFF

clone_size: .
d_call: .
v_call: TRBV2
j_call: TRBJ2-3
cdr3_nt: TGTGCCAGCAGGCGTAGCACAGATACGCAGTATTTT
cdr3_aa: CASRRSTDTQYF

clone_size: .
d_call: TRBD1
v_call: TRBV19
j_call: TRBJ1-5
cdr3_nt: TGTGCCAGTAGTATTTGGACAGGTAGCAATCAGCCCCAGCATTTT
cdr3_aa: CASSIWTGSNQPQHF

clone_size: once
d_call: .
v_call: TRBV2
j_call: TRBJ2-1
cdr3_nt: TGTGCCAGCACCCTAGCTAGCGTAGGTGAGCAGTTCTTC
cdr3_aa: CASTLASVGEQFF

clone_size: .
d_call: TRBD1
v_call: TRBV28
j_call: TRBJ1-4
cdr3_nt: TGTGCCAGCAGTTCCCCTACTGACAGGGGGCTTTATGAAAAACTGTTTTTT
cdr3_aa: CASSSPTDRGLYEKLFF

clone_size: .
d_call: TRBD1
v_call: TRBV5-1
j_call: TRBJ1-1
cdr3_nt: TGCGCCAGCAGCCAGCGGACAGGGAGTTTGAACACTGAAGCTTTCTTT
cdr3_aa: CASSQRTGSLNTEAFF

clone_size: .
d_call: .
v_call: TRBV7-2
j_call: TRBJ2-5
cdr3_nt: TGTGCCAGCAGCTTAAGACAGGGAGGAGGGGGTCAAGAGACCCAGTACTTC
cdr3_aa: CASSLRQGGGGQETQYF

clone_size: .
d_call: TRBD1
v_call: TRBV18
j_call: TRBJ1-5
cdr3_nt: TGTGCCAGCTCAGAGGGACAGACCTTCGGTCAGCCCCAGCATTTT
cdr3_aa: CASSEGQTFGQPQHF

clone_size: .
d_call: TRBD1
v_call: TRBV11-2
j_call: TRBJ2-7
cdr3_nt: TGTGCCAGCAGCTTAAACTCCCGGGACAGGGATCCCTACGAGCAGTACTTC
cdr3_aa: CASSLNSRDRDPYEQYF

clone_size: .
d_call: .
v_call: TRBV11-2
j_call: TRBJ2-2
cdr3_nt: TGTGCCAGCAGCTTATCGGGCGGTAACACCGGGGAGCTGTTTTTT
cdr3_aa: CASSLSGGNTGELFF

clone_size: few
d_call: .
v_call: TRBV9
j_call: TRBJ1-4
cdr3_nt: TGTGCCAGCAGCGTAGGTGGCAGAAGAAATGAAAAACTGTTTTTT
cdr3_aa: CASSVGGRRNEKLFF

clone_size: .
d_call: TRBD2
v_call: TRBV5-1
j_call: TRBJ2-2
cdr3_nt: TGCGCCACCAAGGGACTAATTTTCTGGGAGCTGTTTTTT
cdr3_aa: CATKGLIFWELFF

clone_size: .
d_call: .
v_call: TRBV4-2
j_call: TRBJ1-4
cdr3_nt: TGTGCCAGCAGCCAAGAATGGTCAGCTAATGAAAAACTGTTTTTT
cdr3_aa: CASSQEWSANEKLFF

clone_size: .
d_call: TRBD1
v_call: TRBV6-5
j_call: TRBJ1-5
cdr3_nt: TGTGCCAGCAGGAGTACAGGGGGCAATCAGCCCCAGCATTTT
cdr3_aa: CASRSTGGNQPQHF

clone_size: once
d_call: TRBD2
v_call: TRBV28
j_call: TRBJ2-7
cdr3_nt: TGTGCCAGCAGTTTTAGCCCCCTTCCGACTAGCGGAAGACCCTACGAGCAGTACTTC
cdr3_aa: CASSFSPLPTSGRPYEQYF

clone_size: .
d_call: .
v_call: TRBV15
j_call: TRBJ1-1
cdr3_nt: TGTGCCACCAGCAGAGATCAGGGTTTGGGGACTGAAGCTTTCTTT
cdr3_aa: CATSRDQGLGTEAFF

clone_size: .
d_call: TRBD1
v_call: TRBV5-6
j_call: TRBJ2-1
cdr3_nt: TGTGCCAGCAGTCCGACAGGGGTAGGTGAGCAGTTCTTC
cdr3_aa: CASSPTGVGEQFF

clone_size: .
d_call: .
v_call: TRBV15
j_call: TRBJ1-4
cdr3_nt: TGTGCCACCAGCAGGCGGGCAACTAATGAAAAACTGTTTTTT
cdr3_aa: CATSRRATNEKLFF

clone_size: .
d_call: .
v_call: TRBV19
j_call: TRBJ2-7
cdr3_nt: TGTGCCAGTAGGCCCGGGACTTTCGGGGACGAGCAGTACTTC
cdr3_aa: CASRPGTFGDEQYF